The present T cell receptor (beta chain) was sequenced within a study of T cell changes during pregnancy in multiple sclerosis. Produced via immunoSEQ multiplex PCR; TCRdb's table is partial and in-frame only. The data show tens of thousands of clones, with approximately 94% seen just once and approximately 0.63% held by the top ten. Germline V gives CDR1 SQVTM, CDR2 ANQGSEA. CDR3 size: 13 residues. V gave up 4 bases and J gave up 13 bases; unmatched junction bases: 8. The material was peripheral blood, obtained in the third trimester of pregnancy. The rearrangement links TRBV29-1 to TRBJ2-6; 9 nucleotides agree with TRBD2. This TCR came from a female donor with multiple sclerosis, enrolled in a pregnancy study. The CDR3 DNA reads TGCAGCGTTGTCGGCGGGGGGGCGGGTGTCCTGACTTTC. This gives the protein CSVVGGGAGVLTF.